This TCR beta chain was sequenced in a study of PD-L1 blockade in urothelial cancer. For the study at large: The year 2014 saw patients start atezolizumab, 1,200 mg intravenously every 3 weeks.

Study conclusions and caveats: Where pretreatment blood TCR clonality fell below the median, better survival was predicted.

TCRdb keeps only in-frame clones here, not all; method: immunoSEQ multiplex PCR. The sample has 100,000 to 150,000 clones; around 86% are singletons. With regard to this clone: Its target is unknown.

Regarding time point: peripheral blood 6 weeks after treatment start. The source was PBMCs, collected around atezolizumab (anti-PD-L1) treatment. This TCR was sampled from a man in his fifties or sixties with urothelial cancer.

The CDR3 DNA follows: TGTGCCAGCAGTTTCACGGGAAGGTACGAGCAGTACTTC. Its protein product is CASSFTGRYEQYF. The rearrangement uses TRBV28 and TRBJ2-7, with D possibly matching TRBD2 (5 bases). The CDR3 is 13 residues long. The ends were cut back, 3 bases at V and 4 bases at J, with 10 bases in the middle. Germline loops: CDR1 MDHEN, CDR2 SYDVKM.